The rows below give T cell receptor beta chains drawn from one sample of a study of CD8+CD57+ T cells in acquired aplastic anemia. MiXCR was run by TCRdb on the reads, yielding one entry per CDR3 protein. Among some 410,000 distinct CDR3 sequences listed, around 72% were seen once. The material sequenced was sorted CD4+, CD8+, or CD8+CD57+ T cells (not recorded which) from PBMCs. The receptors come from a human donor in good health, serving as a control. Each CDR3 is given with its conserved first and last residue. Each record gives: D gene, clone size, V gene, J gene, CDR3 protein, CDR3 DNA. The D gene is left open where the match is weak. Size tells how often a clone was seen (once, few, many) or the class of an expanded clone, and some rows leave it out.

D gene: NA; clone size: NA; V gene: TRBV7-3; J gene: TRBJ1-6; CDR3 protein: CASRPSDGSSPLHF; CDR3 DNA: TGTGCCAGCAGGCCATCGGATGGTTCATCACCCCTCCACTTT
D gene: TRBD2; clone size: NA; V gene: TRBV20-1; J gene: TRBJ2-5; CDR3 protein: CSAGDKGRGQETQYF; CDR3 DNA: TGCAGTGCTGGGGATAAGGGGCGGGGGCAAGAGACCCAGTACTTC
D gene: NA; clone size: NA; V gene: TRBV7-2; J gene: TRBJ2-1; CDR3 protein: CASSFGMDSEEFF; CDR3 DNA: TGTGCCAGCAGTTTTGGGATGGACAGTGAGGAGTTCTTC
D gene: NA; clone size: NA; V gene: TRBV20-1; J gene: TRBJ1-1; CDR3 protein: CSARPGTNEAFF; CDR3 DNA: TGCAGTGCTAGACCCGGGACTAATGAAGCTTTCTTT
D gene: TRBD2; clone size: NA; V gene: TRBV10-3; J gene: TRBJ2-7; CDR3 protein: CAISSGERVVYEQYF; CDR3 DNA: TGTGCCATCAGTAGCGGGGAGCGGGTAGTCTACGAGCAGTACTTC
D gene: NA; clone size: once; V gene: TRBV7-8; J gene: TRBJ2-7; CDR3 protein: CASSASDRSYEKYF; CDR3 DNA: TGTGCCAGCAGTGCGAGCGACCGCTCCTACGAGAAGTACTTC
D gene: NA; clone size: NA; V gene: TRBV5-1; J gene: TRBJ1-6; CDR3 protein: CASSMTGTNEPLHF; CDR3 DNA: TGCGCCAGCAGCATGACAGGCACAAACGAACCCCTCCACTTT
D gene: TRBD1; clone size: NA; V gene: TRBV7-9; J gene: TRBJ2-3; CDR3 protein: CASSLESGTGGTDTQYF; CDR3 DNA: TGTGCCAGCAGCTTGGAGTCGGGGACAGGTGGAACAGATACGCAGTATTTT
D gene: TRBD2; clone size: NA; V gene: TRBV5-5; J gene: TRBJ2-5; CDR3 protein: CASSPARGGETQYF; CDR3 DNA: TGTGCCAGCAGCCCCGCGCGGGGGGGTGAGACCCAGTACTTC
D gene: NA; clone size: NA; V gene: TRBV2; J gene: TRBJ2-7; CDR3 protein: CASSWSSGETQYF; CDR3 DNA: TGTGCCAGCAGTTGGTCCTCCGGGGAAACGCAGTACTTC
D gene: NA; clone size: NA; V gene: TRBV9; J gene: TRBJ1-2; CDR3 protein: CASSVGGLVLRADTF; CDR3 DNA: TGTGCCAGCAGCGTAGGGGGACTAGTCCTACGAGCAGACACCTTC